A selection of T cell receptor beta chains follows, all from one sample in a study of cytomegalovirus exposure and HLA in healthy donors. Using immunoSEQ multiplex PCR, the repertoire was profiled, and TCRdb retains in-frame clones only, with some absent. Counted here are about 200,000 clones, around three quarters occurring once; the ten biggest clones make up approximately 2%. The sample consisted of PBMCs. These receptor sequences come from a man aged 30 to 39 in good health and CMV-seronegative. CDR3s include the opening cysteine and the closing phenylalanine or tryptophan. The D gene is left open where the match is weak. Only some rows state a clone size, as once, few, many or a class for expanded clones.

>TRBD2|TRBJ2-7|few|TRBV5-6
TGTGCCAGCAGCTCGGGACTAAAACTTCTTTACGAGCAGTACTTC
CASSSGLKLLYEQYF
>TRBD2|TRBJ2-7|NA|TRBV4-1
TGCGCCAGCTCTCCCAGCGGGAGGGGTTCCTACGAGCAGTACTTC
CASSPSGRGSYEQYF
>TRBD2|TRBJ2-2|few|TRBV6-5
TGTGCCAGCAGTGGGGGACTAGAGCTGTTTTTT
CASSGGLELFF
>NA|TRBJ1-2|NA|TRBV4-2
TGTGCCAGCAGCCAAGATTTGGGGACTGCGGGCTACACCTTC
CASSQDLGTAGYTF
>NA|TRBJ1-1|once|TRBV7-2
TGTGCCAGCAGCTTAGTCGGGATTGAAGCTTTCTTT
CASSLVGIEAFF
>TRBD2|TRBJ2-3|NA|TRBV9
TGTGCCAGCAGCAGGACTAGCAGTACAGATACGCAGTATTTT
CASSRTSSTDTQYF
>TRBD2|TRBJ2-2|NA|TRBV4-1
TGCGCCAGCAGCCCCCCCCCGTCTGCGGGAGACACCGGGGAGCTGTTTTTT
CASSPPPSAGDTGELFF
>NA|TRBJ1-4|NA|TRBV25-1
TGTGCCAGCAGTGGAGCGCACGGGGCTAGGGGGGAAAAACTGTTTTTT
CASSGAHGARGEKLFF
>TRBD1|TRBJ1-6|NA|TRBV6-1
TGTGCCAGCAGTGCTCGGACAGGGGAAGATTCACCCCTCCACTTT
CASSARTGEDSPLHF
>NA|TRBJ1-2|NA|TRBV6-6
TGTGCCAGCAGCCAGTACTATGGCTACACCTTC
CASSQYYGYTF
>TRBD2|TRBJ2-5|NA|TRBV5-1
TGCGCCAGCAGCTTGGAGACGGGGGGGATGGGGGAAGAGACCCAGTACTTC
CASSLETGGMGEETQYF
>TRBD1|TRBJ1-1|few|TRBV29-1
TGCAGCGCCCGACAGGGCCCCCTTGAAGCTTTCTTT
CSARQGPLEAFF
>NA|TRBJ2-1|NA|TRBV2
TGTGCCAGCAGTTCGCAGCTAGCAAATGAGCAGTTCTTC
CASSSQLANEQFF
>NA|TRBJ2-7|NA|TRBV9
TGTGCCAGCAGCTCATCGCCGGGTGAGCAGTACTTC
CASSSSPGEQYF
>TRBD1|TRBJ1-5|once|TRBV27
TGTGCCAGCAGTTCGAAAACAGGGGATGGCAATCAGCCCCAGCATTTT
CASSSKTGDGNQPQHF
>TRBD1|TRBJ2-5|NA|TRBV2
TGTGCCAGCAGTGAGGACAGGGGGCTTATGGAGACCCAGTACTTC
CASSEDRGLMETQYF
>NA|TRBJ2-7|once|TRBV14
TGTGCCAGCAGCCAAGGGGCGGGTTACGAGCAGTACTTC
CASSQGAGYEQYF
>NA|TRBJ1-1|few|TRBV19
TGTGCCAGTAGTATAGGGCCAGTGAACACTGAAGCTTTCTTT
CASSIGPVNTEAFF
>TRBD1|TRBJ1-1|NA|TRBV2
TGTGCCAGCAAGATTACAGGGGGTGCCGGGAACACTGAAGCTTTCTTT
CASKITGGAGNTEAFF
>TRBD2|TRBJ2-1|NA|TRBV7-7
TGTGCTAGCAGCAGAGGACTAGCGGGCGCCTCGGGTGAGCAGTTCTTC
CASSRGLAGASGEQFF
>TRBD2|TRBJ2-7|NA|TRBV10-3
TGTGCCATCAGTGACTCGACTAGCGGGAGGCCCTCCTACGAGCAGTACTTC
CAISDSTSGRPSYEQYF
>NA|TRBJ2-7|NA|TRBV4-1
TGCGCCAGCAGCCAAGCAGACCGGACAGCTACAGGACAGTACTTC
CASSQADRTATGQYF
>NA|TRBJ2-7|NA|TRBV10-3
TGTGCCATCAGTGACCCCGGTACCCCGGGTGGGTTTTACGAGCAGTACTTC
CAISDPGTPGGFYEQYF
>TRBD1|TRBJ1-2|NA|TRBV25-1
TGTGCCAGCACCGACAGGGTTCATGGCTACACCTTC
CASTDRVHGYTF
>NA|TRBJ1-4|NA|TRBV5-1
TGCGCCAGCAGCCCCAGGGAGGGGCTTAATGAAAAACTGTTTTTT
CASSPREGLNEKLFF
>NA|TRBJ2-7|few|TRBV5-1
TGCGCCAGCAGCCCAACAGGGCTGCCCTACGAGCAGTACTTC
CASSPTGLPYEQYF
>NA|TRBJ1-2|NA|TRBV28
TGTGCCAGCATCCCACCCGCGGGGAGGGAAGCCTATGGCTACACCTTC
CASIPPAGREAYGYTF
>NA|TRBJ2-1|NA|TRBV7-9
TGTTCCAGCAGCTTAGTGCGCAATGAGCAGTTCTTC
CSSSLVRNEQFF
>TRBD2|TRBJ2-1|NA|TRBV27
TGTGCCAGCAGGAGCATTAGCGGGAGGGCCAATGAGCAGTTCTTC
CASRSISGRANEQFF
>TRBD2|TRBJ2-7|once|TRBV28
TGTGCCAGCAGCGTGACTAGCGGGAGGATCCACGAGCAGTACTTC
CASSVTSGRIHEQYF
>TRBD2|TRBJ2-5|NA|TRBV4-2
TGTGCCAGCAGCCACCCTGGAATAGCGGGACAAGAGACCCAGTACTTC
CASSHPGIAGQETQYF
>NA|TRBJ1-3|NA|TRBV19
TGTGCCAGTAGTCTAATAGACTCTGGAAACACCATATATTTT
CASSLIDSGNTIYF
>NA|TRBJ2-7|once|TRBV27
TGTGCCAGCAGTTCTAAACCATACGAGCAGTACTTC
CASSSKPYEQYF
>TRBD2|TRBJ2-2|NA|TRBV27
TGTGCCAGCATCGGTGGGACTAGCGGGAGGGCCGGGGAGCTGTTTTTT
CASIGGTSGRAGELFF
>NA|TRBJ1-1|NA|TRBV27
TGTGCCAGCAGTCTCTCGGGAGGGAGGTATGCTTTCTTT
CASSLSGGRYAFF
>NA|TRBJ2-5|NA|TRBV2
TGTGCCAGCAGTGATCCCCAGGCCTCTTGGACCCAGTACTTC
CASSDPQASWTQYF
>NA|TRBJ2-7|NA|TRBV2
TGTGCCAGCAGTGAAGCGCCCAGGGTCGGCTACGAGCAGTACTTC
CASSEAPRVGYEQYF
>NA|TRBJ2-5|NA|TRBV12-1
TGTGCCAGCAGCTTTGAGCGGCTACTCTACCTAGGGGAGACCCAGTACTTC
CASSFERLLYLGETQYF
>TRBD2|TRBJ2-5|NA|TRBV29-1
TGCAGCGTTGGGGTAGCGGGAGAGACCCAGTACTTC
CSVGVAGETQYF
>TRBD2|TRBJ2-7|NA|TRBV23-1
TGCGCCAGCACTCCCGGGACACCTTTAGTCCCGCGGGAGGGCCGATCGGGCGAGCAGTACTTC
CASTPGTPLVPREGRSGEQYF
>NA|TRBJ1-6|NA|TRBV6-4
TGTGCCAGCAGTGACCCAGGGGTCAATTCACCCCTCCACTTT
CASSDPGVNSPLHF
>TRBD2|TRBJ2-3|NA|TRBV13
TGTGCCAGCAGCATGGGACTAGCGGGAGGTACAGATACGCAGTATTTT
CASSMGLAGGTDTQYF
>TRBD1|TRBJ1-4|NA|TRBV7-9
TGTGCCAGCAGAGGGGGACAGGGGAATAATGAAAAACTGTTTTTT
CASRGGQGNNEKLFF
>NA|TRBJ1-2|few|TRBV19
TGTGCCAGTAGTGTACAGGATACTAACTATGGCTACACCTTC
CASSVQDTNYGYTF
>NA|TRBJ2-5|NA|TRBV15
TGTGCCACCAGTGGTATTGTTAGGGGGTCGGGGGAGACCCAGTACTTC
CATSGIVRGSGETQYF
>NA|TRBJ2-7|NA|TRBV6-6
TGTGCCAGCAGTTACTCTGGCACCAACTACGAGCAGTACTTC
CASSYSGTNYEQYF
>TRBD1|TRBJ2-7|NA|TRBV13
TGTGCCAGCAGCTTAGGTCATCGCCAGGGGGCCATCTACGAGCAGTACTTC
CASSLGHRQGAIYEQYF
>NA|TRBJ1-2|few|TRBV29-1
TGCAGCGTTGATCGGGGGATTTATGGCTACACCTTC
CSVDRGIYGYTF
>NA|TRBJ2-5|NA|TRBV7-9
TGTGCCAGCAGCTTAGAAGGGCGGGGGACCCAGTACTTC
CASSLEGRGTQYF
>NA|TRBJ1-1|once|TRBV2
TGTGCCAGCAGTGGGCGGAGGAACACTGAAGCTTTCTTT
CASSGRRNTEAFF
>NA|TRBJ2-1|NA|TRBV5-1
TGCGCCAGCAGCTTGATTTCGGATGAGCAGTTCTTC
CASSLISDEQFF
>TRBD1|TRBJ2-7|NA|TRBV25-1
TGTGCCAGCAGTGGGGACAGATCATACGAGCAGTACTTC
CASSGDRSYEQYF
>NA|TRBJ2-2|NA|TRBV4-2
TGTGCCAGCAGCCAAAGGGAGGGACAGGCACACGCGAACACCGGGGAGCTGTTTTTT
CASSQREGQAHANTGELFF
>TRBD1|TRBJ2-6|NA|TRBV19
TGTGCCAGTAGTGAGGGACAGGGGCTCCGCTCTGGGGCCAACGTCCTGACTTTC
CASSEGQGLRSGANVLTF